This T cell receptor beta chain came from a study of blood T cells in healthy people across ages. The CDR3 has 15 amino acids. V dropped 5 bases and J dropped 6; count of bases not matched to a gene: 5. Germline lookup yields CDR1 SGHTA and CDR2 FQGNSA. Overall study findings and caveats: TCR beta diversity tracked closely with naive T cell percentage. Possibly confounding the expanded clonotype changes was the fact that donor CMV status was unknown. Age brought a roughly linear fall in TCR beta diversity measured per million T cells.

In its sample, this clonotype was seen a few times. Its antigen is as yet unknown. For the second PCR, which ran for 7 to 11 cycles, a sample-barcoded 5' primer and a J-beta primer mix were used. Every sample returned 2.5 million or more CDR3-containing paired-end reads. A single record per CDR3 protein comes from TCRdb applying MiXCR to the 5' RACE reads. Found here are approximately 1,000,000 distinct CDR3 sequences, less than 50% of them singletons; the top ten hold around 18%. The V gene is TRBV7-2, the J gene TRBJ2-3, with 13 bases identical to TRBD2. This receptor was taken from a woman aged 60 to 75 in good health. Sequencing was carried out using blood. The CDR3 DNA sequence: TGTGCCAGCAGCCCTACTAGCGGGAGGGGGGATACGCAGTATTTT. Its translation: CASSPTSGRGDTQYF. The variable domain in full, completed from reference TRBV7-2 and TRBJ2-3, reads GAGVSQSPSNKVTEKGKDVELRCDPISGHTALYWYRQSLGQGLEFLIYFQGNSAPDKSGLPSDRFSAERTGGSVSTLTIQRTQQEDSAVYLCASSPTSGRGDTQYFGPGTRLTVL.